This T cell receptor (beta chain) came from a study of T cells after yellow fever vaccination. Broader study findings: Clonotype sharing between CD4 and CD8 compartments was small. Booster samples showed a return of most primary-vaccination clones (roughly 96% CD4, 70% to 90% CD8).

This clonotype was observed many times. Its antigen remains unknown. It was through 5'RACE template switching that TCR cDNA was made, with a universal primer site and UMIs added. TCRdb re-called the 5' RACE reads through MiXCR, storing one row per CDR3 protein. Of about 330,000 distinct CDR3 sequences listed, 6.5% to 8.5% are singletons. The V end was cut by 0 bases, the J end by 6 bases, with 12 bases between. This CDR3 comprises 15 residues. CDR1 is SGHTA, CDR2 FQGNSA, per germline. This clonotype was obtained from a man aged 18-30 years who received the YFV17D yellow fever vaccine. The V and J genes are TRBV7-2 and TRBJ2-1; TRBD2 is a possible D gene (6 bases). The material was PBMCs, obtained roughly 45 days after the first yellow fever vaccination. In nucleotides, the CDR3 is TGTGCCAGCAGCTTAGCCGGAGGGGTAGGCAATGAGCAGTTCTTC. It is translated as CASSLAGGVGNEQFF.